One sample yielded the 14 T cell receptor beta chains listed below, sequenced in a study of blood T cell repertoires in COVID-19. Assay: immunoSEQ multiplex PCR; the TCRdb copy retains only in-frame clones and omits some. The data show roughly 700,000 clones, approximately 90% seen once. Material: peripheral blood. The receptors stem from a woman aged 18-29 years with acute or convalescent COVID-19.

This sequence joins TRBV12-5 and TRBJ1-1; tentative D call: TRBD1 (6 bases). Germline V gene sequence: CDR1 LGHNT, CDR2 FRNRAP. The V gene lost 0 bases and the J gene lost 1 base, with 15 bases spanning the gap. The CDR3 has 17 amino acids. The CDR3 region has the DNA TGTGCTAGTGGTTTGGTACCTCGGGGGGCTTGGAACACTGAAGCTTTCTTT. It codes for CASGLVPRGAWNTEAFF. The full variable domain, with the rest looked up from reference TRBV12-5 and TRBJ1-1, is DARVTQTPRHKVTEMGQEVTMRCQPILGHNTVFWYRQTMMQGLELLAYFRNRAPLDDSGMPKDRFSAEMPDATLATLKIQPSEPRDSAVYFCASGLVPRGAWNTEAFFGQGTRLTVV.

This rearrangement joins TRBV2 to TRBJ2-7; 8 bases fit TRBD1. This CDR3 region has 16 residues. The V gene's germline CDR1 is SNHLY and CDR2 FYNNEI. After removal of 4 bases from V and 4 bases from J, the junction contained 12 bases not matched to a gene. CDR3 nucleotide sequence: TGTGCCAGCAGTGCGCTCTCCGGGACAGGAAAATACGAGCAGTACTTC. Its protein product is CASSALSGTGKYEQYF.

This chain uses TRBV9 with TRBJ1-1, with D perhaps TRBD1 (6 bases). There are 13 residues in the CDR3. Germline V gives CDR1 SGDLS, CDR2 YYNGEE. Deletions cut 2 bases from V and 7 bases from J, with 12 bases between. The CDR3 region has the DNA TGTGCCAGCAGCGTCGGACAGACCCTTGAAGCTTTCTTT. It codes for CASSVGQTLEAFF. Based on the CDR3 plus reference TRBV9 and TRBJ1-1, the full variable domain is DSGVTQTPKHLITATGQRVTLRCSPRSGDLSVYWYQQSLDQGLQFLIQYYNGEERAKGNILERFSAQQFPDLHSELNLSSLELGDSALYFCASSVGQTLEAFFGQGTRLTVV.

The rearrangement uses TRBV27 and TRBJ2-7; D is possibly TRBD1 (5 bases). Germline V gene sequence: CDR1 MNHEY, CDR2 SMNVEV (reference sequence). The CDR3 consists of 14 residues. Trimming took off 5 bases at V and 2 bases at J, with 13 bases between the two ends. The CDR3, as DNA: TGTGCCAGCAGTCCCCGGACATCAACCTACGAGCAGTACTTC. Translation: CASSPRTSTYEQYF.

The rearrangement links TRBV30 to TRBJ1-1, with TRBD1 matching 9 bases. The CDR3 length is 14 residues. J was trimmed by 7 bases and V by 0 bases; bases with no gene match: 6. Germline V CDR1 and CDR2: GTSNPN, SVGIG (reference sequence). CDR3 amino acids: CAWSVGTGYGEAFF. CDR3 nucleotides: TGTGCCTGGAGTGTAGGGACAGGGTATGGTGAAGCTTTCTTT.

This chain joins TRBV5-5 and TRBJ2-7; no firm D call. V gave up 0 bases and J gave up 0 bases, with 4 bases separating them. The CDR3 runs 13 residues. From germline, CDR1 is SGHKS and CDR2 YYEKEE (reference sequence). The CDR3 sequence: CASSLAVSYEQYF. CDR3 in DNA: TGTGCCAGCAGCTTGGCCGTCTCCTACGAGCAGTACTTC.

J is TRBJ1-5 and V is TRBV30; no clear D gene. The CDR3 sequence is 13 residues long. Deletions cut 0 bases from V and 4 bases from J, with 7 bases between. Germline CDR1 is GTSNPN and CDR2 is SVGIG (reference sequence). The CDR3 nucleotides read TGTGCCTGGAGTGTACAAGCGAATCAGCCCCAGCATTTT. Translating gives CAWSVQANQPQHF.

This clone has more than one count but fewer than ten. V gene TRBV2 combines with J gene TRBJ2-1, with D unclear. CDR3 length equals 13 residues. CDR1 is SNHLY and CDR2 is FYNNEI in the germline V gene. Trimming shortened V by 2 bases and J by 2 bases, and 4 bases separated the two germline ends. CDR3 DNA: TGTGCCAGCAGTGAACTACCCTACAATGAGCAGTTCTTC. This gives the protein CASSELPYNEQFF.

The chain employs TRBV6-6 and TRBJ2-3, with 8 bases aligning to TRBD1. The V gene end was trimmed by 5 bases and the J gene end by 3 bases; junction bases not matched to a gene: 7. Germline assignment: CDR1 MNHNY and CDR2 SVGAGI (reference sequence). This CDR3 has 15 residues. CDR3 DNA sequence: TGTGCCAGCAGTGTAGGGACAGGATCGACAGATACGCAGTATTTT. Translation gives CASSVGTGSTDTQYF.

The rearrangement links TRBV30 to TRBJ2-5, with D tentatively TRBD1 (5 bases). The V gene lost 4 bases and the J gene lost 6 bases, with 12 bases spanning the gap. This CDR3 has 12 residues. Per the germline V gene, CDR1 is GTSNPN and CDR2 is SVGIG (reference sequence). CDR3 amino acids: CAWTSGLQTQYF. The DNA for the CDR3 is TGTGCCTGGACATCAGGGTTGCAGACCCAGTACTTC.

The genes are TRBV5-1 and TRBJ2-2; TRBD1 is a possible D gene (6 bases). This CDR3 is built from 15 residues. Trimming removed 4 bases at V and 5 bases at J, with 15 bases between. Germline V lookup: CDR1 SGHRS, CDR2 YFSETQ. The CDR3 loop is CASSPRRGFTGELFF. Here the CDR3 DNA reads TGCGCCAGCAGCCCTAGAAGGGGGTTTACCGGGGAGCTGTTTTTT. The entire variable domain, with the rest obtained from reference TRBV5-1 and TRBJ2-2, is as follows: KAGVTQTPRYLIKTRGQQVTLSCSPISGHRSVSWYQQTPGQGLQFLFEYFSETQRNKGNFPGRFSGRQFSNSRSEMNVSTLELGDSALYLCASSPRRGFTGELFFGEGSRLTVL.

The chain links TRBV27 to TRBJ2-1; D is perhaps TRBD1 (5 bases). The V and J ends lost 2 bases and 0 bases respectively, with 14 bases between them. The CDR3 is made up of 17 amino acids. CDR1 is MNHEY and CDR2 is SMNVEV in the germline V gene (reference sequence). CDR3 sequence reads: CASSLIDSFSSYNEQFF. CDR3 DNA: TGTGCCAGCAGTTTAATTGACAGTTTTAGCTCCTACAATGAGCAGTTCTTC.

The gene calls are TRBV11-2 and TRBJ2-7, with 8 bases fitting TRBD1. V lost 1 base, J lost 3 bases, and 5 bases stayed unmatched. Germline CDR1 SGHAT, CDR2 FQNNGV. This CDR3 region has 15 residues. CDR3: CASSLGGTGHYEQYF. The DNA for the CDR3 is TGTGCCAGCAGCTTAGGGGGGACAGGCCACTACGAGCAGTACTTC.

The V and J genes are TRBV24-1 and TRBJ1-1; 7 bases fit TRBD1. This CDR3 spans 14 amino acids. CDR1 and CDR2 from the germline V gene are KGHDR and SFDVKD. Trimming cost V 6 bases and J 3 bases; bases outside gene matches: 6. The CDR3 DNA reads as TGTGCCACCAGTAAAACAGGGGTTCACACTGAAGCTTTCTTT. This translates into CATSKTGVHTEAFF.